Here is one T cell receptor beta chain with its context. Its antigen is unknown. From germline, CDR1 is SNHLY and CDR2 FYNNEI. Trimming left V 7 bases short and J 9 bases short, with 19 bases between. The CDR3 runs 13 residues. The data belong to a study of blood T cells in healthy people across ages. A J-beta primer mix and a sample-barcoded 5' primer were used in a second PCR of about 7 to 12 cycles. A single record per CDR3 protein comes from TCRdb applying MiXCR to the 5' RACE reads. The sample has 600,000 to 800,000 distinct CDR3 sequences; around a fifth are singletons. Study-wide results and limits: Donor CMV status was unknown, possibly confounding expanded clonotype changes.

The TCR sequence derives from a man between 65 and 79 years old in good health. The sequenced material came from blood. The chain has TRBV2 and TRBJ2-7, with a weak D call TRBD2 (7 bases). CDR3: CASTRTGTTGQYF. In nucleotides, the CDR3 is TGTGCCAGCACCAGAACAGGGACTACGGGGCAGTACTTC.